This TCR beta chain was captured in a study of T cells in Graves' hyperthyroidism and ophthalmopathy. Findings and limits, study-wide: A median around 6 months before onset, the model predicted ophthalmopathy. From stable hyperthyroidism, ophthalmopathy was separated by a 13 V-J model.

CDR3 size: 16 residues. V lost 2 bases and J lost 3; bases outside the gene matches: 8. From germline, CDR1 is SGHTA and CDR2 FQGNSA. About this clonotype itself: The antigen remains unidentified.

Each diagnosis drew on symptoms, thyroxine, TRAb, thyroid ultrasound and orbital computed tomography findings. RNA transcripts provided the source from which TCR beta CDR3 regions were amplified. An initial round of RT-PCR targeting the TCR CDR3 relied on the HTBI primer set. MiXCR, applied by TCRdb to the multiplex PCR reads, yields one record per CDR3 protein. The table shows some 490,000 distinct CDR3 sequences, with about 16% occurring only once. The specimen sequenced was blood. The receptor was isolated from a woman aged 30 to 39 with Graves' ophthalmopathy. V usage is TRBV7-2 and J usage is TRBJ2-7, with 9 positions matching TRBD2. The CDR3 region has the DNA TGTGCCAGCAGCTTATTCCTAGCGGGACCTCACTACGAGCAGTACTTC. The encoded protein is CASSLFLAGPHYEQYF.